Below, 22 T cell receptor beta chains from the same sample are listed, as sequenced in a study of cytomegalovirus exposure and HLA in healthy donors. The PCR ran on 60 Vbeta and 13 Jbeta primers. Repertoires were generated with immunoSEQ multiplex PCR, while TCRdb's copy carries only in-frame clones and drops some. Here the sample spans around 200,000 clones, roughly 80% being singletons. Material for sequencing was PBMCs. Receptor source: a man between 50 and 59 years old in good health and CMV-seronegative.

The rearrangement links TRBV5-1 to TRBJ2-7; D is perhaps TRBD2 (6 bases). There are 15 residues in the CDR3. V was trimmed by 3 bases and J by 3 bases, leaving 16 bases between them. The germline CDR1 and CDR2 sequences are SGHRS and YFSETQ. This CDR3 reads CASSWGDPARYEQYF. In DNA form, the CDR3 reads TGCGCCAGCAGCTGGGGGGACCCAGCACGCTACGAGCAGTACTTC.

The V call is TRBV2, the J call TRBJ1-2, with TRBD1 matching over 7 bases. V was pared by 6 bases and J by 8 bases, with 6 bases of the junction left unmatched. The CDR3 totals 12 residues. Germline lookup yields CDR1 SNHLY and CDR2 FYNNEI. CDR3 residues: CASSTGVGGYTF. The DNA for the CDR3 is TGTGCCAGCAGCACAGGGGTGGGAGGCTACACCTTC.

This clone came up a few times. V and J are TRBV10-3 and TRBJ2-7, with 9 bases fitting TRBD1. Germline values: CDR1 ENHRY, CDR2 SYGVKD. The CDR3 has 15 residues. J was trimmed by 4 bases and V by 11 bases; bases with no gene match: 15. CDR3 DNA: TGTGCCGCCCCCCGGGACAGGGCTCTTTCTTACGAGCAGTACTTC. It encodes CAAPRDRALSYEQYF.

The chain uses TRBV11-2 and TRBJ2-2; D is uncertain. CDR1 is SGHAT, CDR2 FQNNGV, per germline. The ends were cut back, 7 bases at V and 2 bases at J, with 8 bases in the middle. The CDR3 spans 13 residues. The CDR3: CASNTFNTGELFF. The CDR3 region has the DNA TGTGCCAGCAACACATTTAACACCGGGGAGCTGTTTTTT.

This clone was recorded a few times. The chain links TRBV6-4 to TRBJ2-2, with D maybe TRBD1 (5 bases). The V end was cut by 3 bases, the J end by 3 bases, with 8 bases between. Per the germline V gene, CDR1 is MRHNA and CDR2 is SNTAGT. The CDR3 extends over 14 amino acids. The CDR3 loop is CASSEKGDTGELFF. Written as DNA, the CDR3 is TGTGCCAGCAGTGAGAAAGGGGACACCGGGGAGCTGTTTTTT.

This clone was detected a few times. The chain has TRBV25-1 and TRBJ1-2; weak D call: TRBD1 (5 bases). Between the trimmed V and J ends, which lost 5 bases and 8 bases, there was a span of 15 bases. Germline V gives CDR1 MGHDK, CDR2 SYGVNS. This CDR3 is built from 13 residues. CDR3 DNA: TGTGCCAGCAGTTACTCCGGGACTGCAGGCTACACCTTC. It codes for CASSYSGTAGYTF.

V and J are TRBV29-1 and TRBJ1-2, with 9 bases identical to TRBD1. The germline CDR1 and CDR2 sequences are SQVTM and ANQGSEA. The CDR3 is 14 amino acids. The J segment lost 4 bases and the V segment lost 6 bases, leaving 9 bases of the junction unmatched. This chain's CDR3 is CSVADRGLVYGYTF. For the CDR3, the DNA is TGCAGCGTGGCGGACAGGGGCCTTGTCTATGGCTACACCTTC. The whole variable domain, remainder taken from reference TRBV29-1 and TRBJ1-2, is SAVISQKPSRDICQRGTSLTIQCQVDSQVTMMFWYRQQPGQSLTLIATANQGSEATYESGFVIDKFPISRPNLTFSTLTVSNMSPEDSSIYLCSVADRGLVYGYTFGSGTRLTVV.

The chain employs TRBV7-2 and TRBJ1-6; TRBD1 matches 10 bases. The CDR3 totals 14 residues. The germline gives CDR1 SGHTA, CDR2 FQGNSA. Losses at the gene ends were 4 bases for V and 7 bases for J; bases not matched to a gene: 1. CDR3 DNA sequence: TGTGCCAGCAGCTCGACAGGGGGCAATTCACCCCTCCACTTT. This codes for CASSSTGGNSPLHF.

This clone was counted once. The chain couples TRBV30 to TRBJ2-2; D unresolved. The CDR3 runs 14 residues. CDR1 is GTSNPN and CDR2 is SVGIG in the germline V gene (reference sequence). Trimming removed 1 base at V and 5 bases at J, with 11 bases between. The CDR3, as DNA: TGTGCCTGGAGTGCGGCGGAGAAAACCGGGGAGCTGTTTTTT. Translating it yields CAWSAAEKTGELFF.

The CDR3 bases are TGTGCCAGCGGCCTCTACGAGGGCCACTATGGCTACACCTTC. It encodes CASGLYEGHYGYTF. The chain uses TRBV27 and TRBJ1-2; no firm D call. Trimming stripped 8 bases from V and 3 bases from J, with 16 bases between. This CDR3 is 14 amino acids long. Germline V gene lookup returns CDR1 MNHEY and CDR2 SMNVEV (reference sequence).

The V gene is TRBV19, the J gene TRBJ1-5; D is unresolved. CDR1 is LNHDA, CDR2 SQIVND, per germline (reference sequence). Trimming stripped 2 bases from V and 3 bases from J, with 17 bases between. CDR3 length: 17 amino acids. CDR3 DNA: TGTGCCAGTAGTATATCCCCCTCCGGGAGTGACAATCAGCCCCAGCATTTT. It encodes CASSISPSGSDNQPQHF. Complete variable domain (other parts from reference TRBV19 and TRBJ1-5): DGGITQSPKYLFRKEGQNVTLSCEQNLNHDAMYWYRQDPGQGLRLIYYSQIVNDFQKGDIAEGYSVSREKKESFPLTVTSAQKNPTAFYLCASSISPSGSDNQPQHFGDGTRLSIL.

This clone was observed once. The rearrangement links TRBV6-6 to TRBJ2-2, with D maybe TRBD2 (6 bases). The CDR3 is made up of 12 amino acids. Germline lookup yields CDR1 MNHNY and CDR2 SVGAGI (reference sequence). V dropped 8 bases and J dropped 7 bases, with 11 bases sitting between them. CDR3 residues: CASAGGIGELFF. CDR3 in DNA: TGTGCCAGCGCCGGAGGGATCGGGGAGCTGTTTTTT.

This chain links TRBV5-1 with TRBJ2-5; 7 nucleotides agree with TRBD1. The J call may be faulty, since TRBJ2-7 better matches the DNA end. Germline V gene lookup returns CDR1 SGHRS and CDR2 YFSETQ. This CDR3 has 12 residues. CDR3 protein: CASGDSSYEQYF. CDR3 bases: TGCGCCAGCGGGGACAGCTCCTACGAGCAGTACTTC.

The chain has TRBV2 and TRBJ1-5; D ambiguous. V lost 6 bases and J 8 bases, leaving 11 bases between the germline ends. The CDR3 sequence is 12 residues long. Per germline, CDR1 SNHLY and CDR2 FYNNEI. CDR3 coding DNA: TGTGCCAGCAGGGCTGCCCGGGAGCCCCAGCATTTT. This codes for CASRAAREPQHF.

The count of this clone is one. The rearrangement joins TRBV29-1 to TRBJ1-2; D is possibly TRBD1 (6 bases). This CDR3 is 13 amino acids long. V lost 5 bases and J lost 4, with 14 bases in between. The germline gives CDR1 SQVTM, CDR2 ANQGSEA. Here the CDR3 DNA reads TGCAGCGTTCTTACAGGGCAACGCTATGGCTACACCTTC. Protein product: CSVLTGQRYGYTF.

Remarks on this clone: The identical CDR3 is also encoded by other nucleotide sequences in the sample. Written as DNA, the CDR3 is TGTGCCAGCAGCTTAGACCCCAGGGGTGGGGGCTACACCTTC. As protein: CASSLDPRGGGYTF. The V call is TRBV7-9, the J call TRBJ1-2, with D maybe TRBD1 (6 bases). The germline V gene encodes CDR1 SEHNR and CDR2 FQNEAQ (reference sequence). The V end was cut by 1 base, the J end by 8 bases, with 14 bases between. The CDR3 totals 14 residues.

V gene TRBV6-1 combines with J gene TRBJ1-3, with no clear D. CDR1 and CDR2 (germline): MNHNS, SASEGT. V was clipped by 6 bases and J by 0 bases, with 6 bases between them. The CDR3 totals 13 residues. DNA of the CDR3: TGTGCCAGCAGCGAGAACTCTGGAAACACCATATATTTT. Translating gives CASSENSGNTIYF.

This clone was counted only a few times. The chain combines TRBV30 with TRBJ1-1; 8 bases agree with TRBD1. V was clipped by 4 bases and J by 0 bases; unmatched bases: 1. The germline V gene encodes CDR1 GTSNPN and CDR2 SVGIG (reference sequence). The CDR3 is made up of 13 amino acids. The CDR3 spells CAWTGQVNTEAFF. Here the CDR3 DNA reads TGTGCCTGGACGGGACAGGTGAACACTGAAGCTTTCTTT.

This chain links TRBV5-4 with TRBJ2-3, with 9 bases identical to TRBD2. Germline CDR1 SGHNT, CDR2 YYREEE (reference sequence). The ends lost 0 bases at V and 3 bases at J; junction bases unmatched: 2. The CDR3 has 15 amino acids. CDR3 sequence: CASSLGRGGTDTQYF. The CDR3 DNA is TGTGCCAGCAGCTTGGGGCGGGGGGGAACAGATACGCAGTATTTT. Based on the CDR3 plus reference TRBV5-4 and TRBJ2-3, the full variable domain is ETGVTQSPTHLIKTRGQQVTLRCSSQSGHNTVSWYQQALGQGPQFIFQYYREEENGRGNFPPRFSGLQFPNYSSELNVNALELDDSALYLCASSLGRGGTDTQYFGPGTRLTVL.

This clone was recorded once. The CDR3 here is CASRSVYTDTQYF. In DNA form, the CDR3 reads TGTGCCAGCAGGTCGGTTTACACAGATACGCAGTATTTT. The chain uses TRBV11-2 and TRBJ2-3; D call uncertain. The germline V and J ends were trimmed by 6 bases and 2 bases, with 9 bases remaining between them. The CDR3 has 13 amino acids. Looked up from germline, CDR1 is SGHAT and CDR2 is FQNNGV.

The chain carries TRBV7-8 and TRBJ1-1; 9 positions match TRBD1. The CDR3 is 16 residues long. The V gene end was trimmed by 1 base and the J gene end by 3 bases; junction bases not matched to a gene: 6. Per the germline V gene, CDR1 is SGHVS and CDR2 is FQNEAQ. The CDR3 coding sequence is TGTGCCAGCAGCTTAGGGGACAGGGTTTATGACACTGAAGCTTTCTTT. Protein sequence: CASSLGDRVYDTEAFF.

In its sample, this clone was seen once. J is TRBJ2-3 and V is TRBV7-9; 8 positions agree with TRBD2. CDR3 length: 16 amino acids. The germline V gene encodes CDR1 SEHNR and CDR2 FQNEAQ (reference sequence). V gave up 6 bases and J gave up 4 bases; unmatched junction bases: 12. CDR3 protein: CASRFPPSGLSDTQYF. In DNA, the CDR3 is TGTGCCAGCAGGTTCCCCCCTAGCGGGCTTTCAGATACGCAGTATTTT.